These 19 T cell receptor beta chains came from one sample sequenced in a study of T cell repertoires in cytomegalovirus infection. TCRdb fed the reads into MiXCR, producing one record per CDR3 protein. The sample has roughly 200,000 distinct CDR3 sequences, about 38% seen once. No antigen has been assigned to these receptors. The input for sequencing was CD8+ T cells from cultured PBMCs, taken from culture after CMV antigen stimulation. These receptors all come from a human donor in good health (CMV status not recorded). Some clones in this sample may be carry-over from other donors' samples.

The chain couples TRBV11-3 to TRBJ2-7, with 8 nucleotides matching TRBD2. This CDR3 has 14 amino acids. Germline V CDR1 and CDR2: SGHNT, YENEEA. V shed 5 bases and J 4 bases; nucleotides not matched to a gene: 7. The CDR3 DNA follows: TGTGCCAGCAGCCCTAGCAGCGGGAGTTACGAGCAGTACTTC. It codes for CASSPSSGSYEQYF.

In DNA form, the CDR3 reads TGTGCCAGCAGCTTAGCTCCTAGCCCCGAGCAGTTCTTC. Its translation is CASSLAPSPEQFF. The rearrangement links TRBV7-9 to TRBJ2-1, with D tentatively TRBD2 (5 bases). The V gene's germline CDR1 is SEHNR and CDR2 FQNEAQ (reference sequence). The V and J ends lost 0 bases and 10 bases respectively, with 10 bases between them. CDR3 length: 13 amino acids.

The V and J genes are TRBV6-1 and TRBJ2-3, with TRBD2 matching 9 bases. There are 16 residues in the CDR3. Losses at the gene ends were 8 bases for V and 0 bases for J; bases not matched to a gene: 9. CDR1 MNHNS and CDR2 SASEGT come from the germline V gene. CDR3 protein: CASVRRAGGSTDTQYF. Here the CDR3 DNA reads TGTGCCAGCGTCCGGCGTGCGGGAGGGAGCACAGATACGCAGTATTTT.

This clonotype turned up a few times. This sequence joins TRBV20-1 and TRBJ2-7, with D possibly TRBD1 on 7 matching bases. The CDR3 has 13 residues. The germline CDR1 and CDR2 sequences are DFQATT and SNEGSKA (reference sequence). Deletions cut 1 base from V and 3 bases from J, with 10 bases between. The CDR3 here is CSARGGTVYEQYF. CDR3 in DNA: TGCAGTGCTAGAGGCGGGACAGTCTACGAGCAGTACTTC.

This clonotype showed up just a few times. This chain links TRBV27 with TRBJ2-3; tentatively, D is TRBD1 (5 bases). The ends were cut back, 9 bases at V and 1 base at J, with 17 bases in the middle. The CDR3 has 15 amino acids. CDR1 is MNHEY and CDR2 is SMNVEV in the germline V gene (reference sequence). CDR3 nucleotide sequence: TGTGCCAGTCAAATAAGGGGCCAACGCACAGATACGCAGTATTTT. Translating it yields CASQIRGQRTDTQYF.

This clonotype was observed a few times. V and J are TRBV18 and TRBJ2-7, with D uncertain. V was clipped by 3 bases and J by 3 bases, with 15 bases between them. This CDR3 is built from 15 residues. CDR1 is KGHSH and CDR2 is LQKENI in the germline V gene. The chain's CDR3 is CASSPIDTWGYEQYF. CDR3 nucleotide sequence: TGTGCCAGCTCACCTATCGACACCTGGGGCTACGAGCAGTACTTC. Based on the CDR3 plus reference TRBV18 and TRBJ2-7, the full variable domain is NAGVMQNPRHLVRRRGQEARLRCSPMKGHSHVYWYRQLPEEGLKFMVYLQKENIIDESGMPKERFSAEFPKEGPSILRIQQVVRGDSAAYFCASSPIDTWGYEQYFGPGTRLTVT.

The chain's CDR3 is CSAREQSGLTEAFF. CDR3 bases: TGCAGTGCTAGGGAGCAGAGTGGCCTCACTGAAGCTTTCTTT. V is TRBV20-1 and J is TRBJ1-1, with no clear D. CDR1 is DFQATT and CDR2 is SNEGSKA in the germline V gene (reference sequence). V was trimmed by 3 bases and J by 4 bases, leaving 15 bases between them. This CDR3 has 14 amino acids.

Worth noting for this clonotype: A junction end diverges from the germline sequence, so it may reflect a read error. The chain carries TRBV7-6 and TRBJ2-3; the D is unclear. Germline V gives CDR1 SGHVS, CDR2 FNYEAQ. The CDR3 has 15 amino acids. Here the CDR3 reads CARSLAVSPADTPYF. In DNA, the CDR3 is TGTGCCAGAAGCTTAGCTGTAAGTCCCGCAGATACGCCGTATTTT.

This clonotype was observed a few times. V and J are TRBV6-6 and TRBJ2-1, with no clear D. The germline gives CDR1 MNHNY, CDR2 SVGAGI (reference sequence). Trimming pared 4 bases from V and 8 bases from J, leaving 15 bases between. This CDR3 has 14 amino acids. The CDR3 loop reads CASSWAGLRDEQFF. The CDR3 DNA is TGTGCCAGCAGTTGGGCTGGGCTAAGAGATGAGCAGTTCTTC.

This clonotype was found a few times. The rearrangement uses TRBV12-3 or TRBV12-4 and TRBJ1-1; D may be TRBD1 (5 bases). The CDR3 sequence is 16 residues long. The V end lost 3 bases, the J end lost 6 bases, and 20 bases lay between the germline ends. CDR3 loop: CASSLGGRRDVAEAFF. The CDR3 DNA reads as TGTGCCAGCAGTTTGGGCGGCCGGAGGGACGTCGCTGAAGCTTTCTTT.

The V and J genes are TRBV29-1 and TRBJ2-3; 10 positions match TRBD1. Germline V gene sequence: CDR1 SQVTM, CDR2 ANQGSEA. J was trimmed by 3 bases and V by 7 bases; bases with no gene match: 10. The CDR3 runs to 15 residues. CDR3 nucleotides: TGCAGCGCGATGCCGGGGACAGGGGTTACAGATACGCAGTATTTT. This sequence encodes CSAMPGTGVTDTQYF.

In DNA, the CDR3 is TGTGCCAGCAGCGCCGGGACTAGCGGAGACAATGAGCAGTTCTTC. Translated, it gives CASSAGTSGDNEQFF. The chain employs TRBV9 and TRBJ2-1, with 11 bases fitting TRBD2. J was trimmed by 5 bases and V by 3 bases; bases with no gene match: 4. The CDR3 runs to 15 residues. Looked up from germline, CDR1 is SGDLS and CDR2 is YYNGEE.

This clonotype was counted between two and nine times. V usage is TRBV7-3 and J usage is TRBJ2-3; possible D gene TRBD2, 6 bases. The germline V gene has CDR1 SGHTA and CDR2 FQGTGA. Between the trimmed V and J ends, which lost 4 bases and 6 bases, there was a span of 14 bases. The CDR3 is 14 amino acids. The CDR3 protein is CASSYTGTGDTQYF. CDR3 nucleotides: TGTGCCAGCAGCTACACCGGGACTGGGGATACGCAGTATTTT.

The V and J genes are TRBV19 and TRBJ2-3; 7 positions agree with TRBD2. CDR3 length: 13 residues. CDR1 LNHDA and CDR2 SQIVND come from the germline V gene (reference sequence). The CDR3 reads CVSGAESTDTQYF. In DNA form, the CDR3 reads TGTGTCAGCGGGGCAGAAAGCACAGATACGCAGTATTTT.

This clonotype was recorded a few times. V usage is TRBV7-2 and J usage is TRBJ2-2; D remains unclear. V dropped 5 bases and J dropped 8 bases, with 9 bases sitting between them. The CDR3 extends over 12 amino acids. Germline V gives CDR1 SGHTA, CDR2 FQGNSA. The CDR3 DNA follows: TGTGCCAGCAGCCTCTTTTGGGGGGAGCTGTTTTTT. This sequence encodes CASSLFWGELFF. The whole variable domain, filled in from reference TRBV7-2 and TRBJ2-2, reads GAGVSQSPSNKVTEKGKDVELRCDPISGHTALYWYRQSLGQGLEFLIYFQGNSAPDKSGLPSDRFSAERTGGSVSTLTIQRTQQEDSAVYLCASSLFWGELFFGEGSRLTVL.

This clonotype has ten or more counts. The chain carries TRBV4-2 and TRBJ2-5; 15 bases agree with TRBD2. The CDR3 covers 16 residues. Germline CDR1 and CDR2: LGHNA and YNFKEQ. The V and J ends lost 1 base and 4 bases, in that order; junction bases with no gene match: 1. CDR3: CASSQGGLAGGETQYF. The CDR3 DNA follows: TGTGCCAGCAGCCAAGGGGGACTAGCGGGGGGAGAGACCCAGTACTTC.

V and J are TRBV15 and TRBJ1-5, with D possibly being TRBD1 (6 bases). CDR1 is LNHNV, CDR2 YYDKDF, per germline (reference sequence). The CDR3 runs to 12 residues. V was shortened by 2 bases and J by 8 bases, with 7 bases between the two germline ends. CDR3 sequence (DNA): TGTGCCACCAGCAGATACAGGGAGCCCCAGCATTTT. It is translated as CATSRYREPQHF.

V gene TRBV7-6 combines with J gene TRBJ2-3; no clear D gene. The CDR3 is made up of 16 amino acids. V was clipped by 7 bases and J by 3 bases, with 20 bases between them. Germline assignment: CDR1 SGHVS and CDR2 FNYEAQ. The CDR3 region is CASTALEVQKTDTQYF. Here the CDR3 DNA reads TGTGCCAGCACTGCACTTGAGGTCCAAAAAACAGATACGCAGTATTTT.

This clonotype has a handful of counts. The chain carries TRBV7-2 and TRBJ1-1, with a tentative D call TRBD1 (5 bases). V dropped 3 bases and J dropped 3 bases, with 11 bases sitting between them. The CDR3 totals 14 residues. From germline, CDR1 is SGHTA and CDR2 FQGNSA. The CDR3 nucleotides read TGTGCCAGCAGCTTGGGGGAGGGTGACACTGAAGCTTTCTTT. Protein: CASSLGEGDTEAFF.